This is a list of T cell receptor beta chains from one sample in a study of T cell responses to AZD1222 COVID-19 vaccine. Assay: immunoSEQ multiplex PCR; the TCRdb copy retains only in-frame clones and omits some. This table holds about 130,000 clones, just under 95% found once. The starting material was peripheral blood, obtained on day 0 of AZD1222 vaccination. The origin of the receptors is an adult in good health. Each CDR3 is given with its conserved first and last residue. A D gene is named only where the DNA matches it firmly. Not all rows give a size; the values are once, few, many and, for expanded clones, a class.

J: TRBJ1-2; size: -; V: TRBV5-4; D: -; DNA: TGTGCCAGCAGCTTGGGGCCAGGGGTAGACGCTAACTATGGCTACACCTTC; CDR3: CASSLGPGVDANYGYTF
J: TRBJ1-3; size: -; V: TRBV10-2; D: -; DNA: TGCGCCAGCAGTGAGTCTTTCGGAGACTCTGGAAACACCATATATTTT; CDR3: CASSESFGDSGNTIYF
J: TRBJ2-7; size: -; V: TRBV27; D: TRBD1; DNA: TGTGCCAGTGGGACAGGGGGGGGCGAGCAGTACTTC; CDR3: CASGTGGGEQYF
J: TRBJ2-1; size: -; V: TRBV7-9; D: -; DNA: TGTGCCAGCACAGCGGGTGAGCAGTTCTTC; CDR3: CASTAGEQFF
J: TRBJ1-6; size: -; V: TRBV28; D: -; DNA: TGTGCCAGCAGCCAGTATAATTCACCCCTCCACTTT; CDR3: CASSQYNSPLHF
J: TRBJ1-4; size: -; V: TRBV18; D: TRBD1; DNA: TGTGCCAGCTCCCTGGACAGGGGGAGAGAAAAACTGTTTTTT; CDR3: CASSLDRGREKLFF
J: TRBJ1-6; size: -; V: TRBV2; D: -; DNA: TGTGCCAGCAGGAAAACCTTGGCAAGCTCCTATAATTCACCCCTCCACTTT; CDR3: CASRKTLASSYNSPLHF
J: TRBJ1-2; size: -; V: TRBV27; D: TRBD1; DNA: TGTGCCAGCAGTCCGGACAGGGCCCCTCCTGGCTACACCTTC; CDR3: CASSPDRAPPGYTF
J: TRBJ1-1; size: once; V: TRBV4-1; D: TRBD1; DNA: TGCGCCAGCAGCCAAACCAGACAGGGGGCGAGGACTGAAGCTTTCTTT; CDR3: CASSQTRQGARTEAFF
J: TRBJ2-7; size: -; V: TRBV6-2/TRBV6-3; D: TRBD1; DNA: TGTGCCAGCAGTGCCCAGGGACAGGGCCCATACGAGCAGTACTTC; CDR3: CASSAQGQGPYEQYF
J: TRBJ1-2; size: once; V: TRBV14; D: -; DNA: TGTGCCAGCAGCCAAGCCCCAGGGTCCTATGGCTACACCTTC; CDR3: CASSQAPGSYGYTF
J: TRBJ1-1; size: -; V: TRBV5-1; D: -; DNA: TGCGCCAGCAGCGCGCTACTCGGGACGATGAACACTGAAGCTTTCTTT; CDR3: CASSALLGTMNTEAFF
J: TRBJ1-2; size: -; V: TRBV9; D: TRBD1; DNA: TGTGCCAGCAGCCAGACAGGGTATGGCTACACCTTC; CDR3: CASSQTGYGYTF
J: TRBJ2-7; size: -; V: TRBV27; D: TRBD2; DNA: TGTGCCAGCAGTTTCGACCAGCGGGGCTACGAGCAGTACTTC; CDR3: CASSFDQRGYEQYF
J: TRBJ2-2; size: -; V: TRBV5-4; D: TRBD2; DNA: TGTGCCAGCAGCTTCAGGGCGGGAGTCACCGGGGAGCTGTTTTTT; CDR3: CASSFRAGVTGELFF
J: TRBJ1-5; size: once; V: TRBV30; D: -; DNA: TGTGCCTGGAGATCCCGGGACGGTAGCAATCAGCCCCAGCATTTT; CDR3: CAWRSRDGSNQPQHF
J: TRBJ1-1; size: once; V: TRBV28; D: -; DNA: TGTGCCACCCTCCCCTTGGGGAGGTCTGTAGCTTTCTTT; CDR3: CATLPLGRSVAFF
J: TRBJ2-1; size: -; V: TRBV4-1; D: TRBD2; DNA: TGCGCCAGCAGCCAAAGTCCCGGACTAGCGGCTTACAATGAGCAGTTCTTC; CDR3: CASSQSPGLAAYNEQFF
J: TRBJ2-1; size: -; V: TRBV4-1; D: -; DNA: TGCGCCAGCAGCCTCTCGTTCAACTCCTACAATGAGCAGTTCTTC; CDR3: CASSLSFNSYNEQFF
J: TRBJ2-6; size: -; V: TRBV3-1/TRBV3-2; D: -; DNA: TGTGCCAGCAGCCAAGCCTTACAGGCCTCCTCTGGGGCCAACGTCCTGACTTTC; CDR3: CASSQALQASSGANVLTF
J: TRBJ1-5; size: -; V: TRBV4-1; D: TRBD1; DNA: TGCGCCAGCAGCCAAGGGACAGGGGGCTTTCAGCCCCAGCATTTT; CDR3: CASSQGTGGFQPQHF
J: TRBJ2-3; size: -; V: TRBV27; D: TRBD2; DNA: TGTGCCAGCAGGCGGAGTAGCGGGAGTTTTGGTACGCAGTATTTT; CDR3: CASRRSSGSFGTQYF
J: TRBJ2-5; size: -; V: TRBV2; D: TRBD1; DNA: TGTGCCAGCAGTGTGACAGGGTGGTACCAAGAGACCCAGTACTTC; CDR3: CASSVTGWYQETQYF
J: TRBJ1-1; size: -; V: TRBV11-2; D: -; DNA: TGTGCCAGCAGCTTAGATTCGGTGAGCACTGAAGCTTTCTTT; CDR3: CASSLDSVSTEAFF
J: TRBJ2-1; size: -; V: TRBV4-3; D: TRBD2; DNA: TGCGCCAGCAGCCAAGAAGGGCTAGCGGTCTACAATGAGCAGTTCTTC; CDR3: CASSQEGLAVYNEQFF
J: TRBJ2-7; size: -; V: TRBV7-9; D: -; DNA: TGTGCCAGCAGCCCCCCCCCGGGGTCAATAGACCCCTACGAGCAGTACTTC; CDR3: CASSPPPGSIDPYEQYF
J: TRBJ1-1; size: -; V: TRBV10-3; D: -; DNA: TGTGCCATCAGTGAGGGGCAGGGGAACACTGAAGCTTTCTTT; CDR3: CAISEGQGNTEAFF
J: TRBJ2-3; size: -; V: TRBV27; D: -; DNA: TGTGCCAGCAGCCCCGGGACCCTCAACAATGTGCAGTATTTT; CDR3: CASSPGTLNNVQYF
J: TRBJ2-7; size: many; V: TRBV4-3; D: TRBD1; DNA: TGCGCCAGCAGCCAAGATGGGACAGCGAGTTACGAGCAGTACTTC; CDR3: CASSQDGTASYEQYF
J: TRBJ1-1; size: once; V: TRBV3-1/TRBV3-2; D: -; DNA: TGTGCCAGCAGCCAAGATCGGCCACTTACTGAAGCTTTCTTT; CDR3: CASSQDRPLTEAFF
J: TRBJ2-5; size: -; V: TRBV5-3; D: -; DNA: TGTGCCAGAAGCTTCACCGGGAATCAGGAGACCCAGTACTTC; CDR3: CARSFTGNQETQYF
J: TRBJ2-2; size: -; V: TRBV30; D: -; DNA: TGTGCCTGGAGTGTACAAGTTGTACTCACCGGGGAGCTGTTTTTT; CDR3: CAWSVQVVLTGELFF
J: TRBJ1-6; size: -; V: TRBV7-9; D: -; DNA: TGTGCCAGCAGCTTAGCGCAATCTTCCCCCAATTCACCCCTCCACTTT; CDR3: CASSLAQSSPNSPLHF
J: TRBJ2-1; size: -; V: TRBV11-2; D: -; DNA: TGTGCCAGCAGCGGGGGGGCTTACAATGAGCAGTTCTTC; CDR3: CASSGGAYNEQFF
J: TRBJ2-5; size: -; V: TRBV7-2; D: -; DNA: TGTGCCAGCAGCTTGTTGGCCCAAGAGACCCAGTACTTC; CDR3: CASSLLAQETQYF
J: TRBJ1-1; size: -; V: TRBV29-1; D: -; DNA: TGCAGCGTTTGGGCAGCCAGGGTGAACACTGAAGCTTTCTTT; CDR3: CSVWAARVNTEAFF
J: TRBJ1-1; size: -; V: TRBV7-2; D: -; DNA: TGTGCCAGCAGCTTAGAGGGGTATGGGGGGCTCCGCACTGAAGCTTTCTTT; CDR3: CASSLEGYGGLRTEAFF
J: TRBJ1-1; size: -; V: TRBV19; D: -; DNA: TGTGCCAGTAGTACCAGGGTGGACACTGAAGCTTTCTTT; CDR3: CASSTRVDTEAFF
J: TRBJ1-3; size: -; V: TRBV25-1; D: -; DNA: TGTGCCAGCAGCATGGGTTTTGGAAACACCATATATTTT; CDR3: CASSMGFGNTIYF
J: TRBJ1-3; size: -; V: TRBV18; D: TRBD1; DNA: TGTGCCAGCTCAGACAGGGCTGGAAACACCATATATTTT; CDR3: CASSDRAGNTIYF
J: TRBJ2-3; size: -; V: TRBV7-9; D: -; DNA: TGTGCCAGCAGCTTGGGCCAAAGGGAAGATACGCAGTATTTT; CDR3: CASSLGQREDTQYF
J: TRBJ2-5; size: -; V: TRBV7-2; D: -; DNA: TGTGCCAGCAGCGTCCAGGGGCAGCCCCAAGAGACCCAGTACTTC; CDR3: CASSVQGQPQETQYF
J: TRBJ1-2; size: -; V: TRBV29-1; D: -; DNA: TGCACCGTAGACCCGGGGGATGGCTACACCTTC; CDR3: CTVDPGDGYTF
J: TRBJ2-2; size: -; V: TRBV6-1; D: -; DNA: TGTGCCAGCAGTTGGGGGGGGCCCGGGGAGCTGTTTTTT; CDR3: CASSWGGPGELFF
J: TRBJ2-3; size: -; V: TRBV27; D: TRBD2; DNA: TGTGCCAGCAGTTTCCTGACTAGCGGGAGGCAAGATACGCAGTATTTT; CDR3: CASSFLTSGRQDTQYF
J: TRBJ2-3; size: -; V: TRBV7-7; D: -; DNA: TGTGCCAGCAGCCCCGGCGGGCCCACAGATACGCAGTATTTT; CDR3: CASSPGGPTDTQYF
J: TRBJ1-5; size: -; V: TRBV6-6; D: -; DNA: TGTGCCAGCAGCCCCAGGGGCAATCAGCCCCAGCATTTT; CDR3: CASSPRGNQPQHF
J: TRBJ2-5; size: -; V: TRBV6-5; D: TRBD1; DNA: TGTGCCAGCTGGGGCAGGGGGCTAGAGACCCAGTACTTC; CDR3: CASWGRGLETQYF
J: TRBJ2-7; size: -; V: TRBV6-5; D: TRBD2; DNA: TGTGCCAGCAGTTCTTCCGGGACTAGCGGGAGTAAGCAGTACTTC; CDR3: CASSSSGTSGSKQYF
J: TRBJ2-2; size: -; V: TRBV10-3; D: TRBD2; DNA: TGTGCCATCAGTGCGGGACTAGCGGGAGAGTTCGGGGGGGAGCTGTTTTTT; CDR3: CAISAGLAGEFGGELFF
J: TRBJ1-5; size: -; V: TRBV28; D: -; DNA: TGTGCCAGCAATCCTCAGGGAAGCAATCAGCCCCAGCATTTT; CDR3: CASNPQGSNQPQHF
J: TRBJ2-7; size: -; V: TRBV28; D: -; DNA: TGTGCCAGCAGTTATCGTTGGCGGGACCCCTACGAGCAGTACTTC; CDR3: CASSYRWRDPYEQYF